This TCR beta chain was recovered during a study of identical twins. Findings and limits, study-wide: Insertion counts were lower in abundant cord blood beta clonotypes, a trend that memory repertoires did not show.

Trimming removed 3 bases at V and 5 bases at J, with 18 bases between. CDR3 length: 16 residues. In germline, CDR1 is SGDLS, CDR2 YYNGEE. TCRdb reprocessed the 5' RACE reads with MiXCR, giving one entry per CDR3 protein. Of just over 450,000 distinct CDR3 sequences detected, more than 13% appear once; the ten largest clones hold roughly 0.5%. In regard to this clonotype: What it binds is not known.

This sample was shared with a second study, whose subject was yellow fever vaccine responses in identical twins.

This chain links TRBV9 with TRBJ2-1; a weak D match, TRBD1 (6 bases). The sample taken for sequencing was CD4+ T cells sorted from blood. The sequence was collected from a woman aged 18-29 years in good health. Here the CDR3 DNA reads TGTGCCAGCAGCGCAGGGGCTTTTGGGCCCCACAATGAGCAGTTCTTC. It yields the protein CASSAGAFGPHNEQFF.